Detailed here is one TCR beta chain. The antigen it recognizes is unknown. Base qualities are missing; no much larger clone stands one base away. Trimming at the junction amounts to 7 bases on V and 1 base on J, and the germline ends lie 6 bases apart. The CDR3 covers 12 residues, taking in both the cysteine and the phenylalanine. Just the 36-base CDR3 DNA is kept, in frame starting at base 1. For CDR1 and CDR2, the germline V gene (reference sequence) lists SEHNR and FQNEAQ. Sorted unstimulated T cells and proliferating T cells recovered from mixed lymphocyte reactions underwent TCRbeta CDR3 sequencing. Fresh whole blood from approximately ten HLA-typed healthy donors was used to isolate PBMCs. This record comes from a study of siplizumab effects on memory and regulatory T cells (dated 2019 in TCRdb). Background on the whole study: The study looked at the effect of siplizumab, an anti-CD2 antibody, on alloreactive T-cell subsets in allogeneic mixed lymphocyte reactions made from human PBMCs.

Overall results and qualifications from the work: Among mappable alloreactive CD4+ clones, the Treg-derived fraction averaged approximately 69% with siplizumab versus about 25% in control reactions. Because sequences at frequencies below about 10^-5 were poorly captured, only a minor fraction of alloreactive clones could be mapped back to unstimulated subsets. Roughly 80-95% of proliferating CD4+ or CD8+ clones could not be assigned a naive or memory phenotype. The cumulative frequency of alloreactive sequences traceable to unstimulated CD4+ memory T cells was significantly reduced by siplizumab. Unstimulated naive T cells appeared to be more diverse than memory T cells, and naive cells seemed to make a substantial contribution to the alloresponse. No functional confirmation was obtained for the suppressive function of proliferating Tregs from siplizumab cultures.

Libraries were made using the immunoSEQ multiplex PCR assay. Approximately 100,000 TCR templates per sample were assayed on the deep sequencing platform. Genomic DNA extracted from sorted T cells was the material used for TCRbeta CDR3 sequencing. Regarding the original processing steps: The R programming language was used for clonal analysis of the TCRbeta CDR3 data. Alloreactive CD4+ and CD8+ clones were defined by comparing unstimulated samples with post-reaction CFSE-low samples. Regulatory or non-regulatory origin of alloreactive CD4+ clones was assigned by matching sequences to the sorted unstimulated Treg and non-Treg repertoires. TCRdb limited this immuneACCESS table to in-frame rearrangements with V and J called. A share of clones is missing; checked studies link under half to unresolved V genes, and the rest is unexplained. The V and J calls and the clone size are those of that table, but D and trimming were determined from the DNA. For this sample there are some 100,000 clones; 93% appear just once. In total, the top ten clones hold under 8.5% of the sample.

This clonotype originated in a human donor in good health. Sample: CD8+ T cells sorted from blood. Recombination joined TRBV7-9 with TRBJ2-3, with TRBD2 perhaps the D gene, on 5 matching bases. The CDR3 protein is CASTGGTDTQYF. The nucleotides are TGTGCCAGCACCGGGGGCACAGATACGCAGTATTTT.